This entry lists 10 T cell receptor beta chains sequenced from one sample in a study of cytomegalovirus exposure and HLA in healthy donors. The PCR contained 60 Vbeta and 13 Jbeta primers. Sequencing used immunoSEQ multiplex PCR; TCRdb keeps in-frame clones, though not all of them. The sample consists of roughly 60,000 clones, over 60% of them appearing once. Sequenced material: PBMCs. The receptors were sampled from a woman between 25 and 40 years old in good health and CMV-seronegative.

The rearrangement links TRBV11-2 to TRBJ2-5, with a weak D call TRBD2 (6 bases). The CDR3 has 13 residues. Germline assignment: CDR1 SGHAT and CDR2 FQNNGV. Trimming left V 5 bases short and J 1 base short, with 8 bases between. Here the CDR3 DNA reads TGTGCCAGCAGCCGGGACTCCCAAGAGACCCAGTACTTC. The encoded protein is CASSRDSQETQYF.

The rearrangement links TRBV12-5 to TRBJ2-1, with TRBD2 identical over 16 bases. J gave up 5 bases and V 3 bases, and 4 bases lay outside the gene matches. CDR1 is LGHNT and CDR2 is FRNRAP in the germline V gene. The CDR3 totals 17 residues. The CDR3 region is CASGFGGLAGGDNEQFF. The CDR3 DNA follows: TGTGCTAGTGGTTTCGGGGGACTAGCGGGAGGGGACAATGAGCAGTTCTTC.

This clone was counted a single time. The chain combines TRBV2 with TRBJ1-2; 9 bases are shared with TRBD1. The CDR3 length is 14 residues. J lost 4 bases, V lost 6 bases, and 6 bases had no gene match. CDR1 is SNHLY, CDR2 FYNNEI, per germline. The CDR3 region has the DNA TGTGCCAGCAGAGTACAGGGGGCGAGCTATGGCTACACCTTC. Translation gives CASRVQGASYGYTF.

The V call is TRBV6-5, the J call TRBJ1-1; D not resolved. This CDR3 contains 14 residues. The germline gives CDR1 MNHEY, CDR2 SVGAGI. Trimming left V 0 bases short and J 10 bases short, with 15 bases between. CDR3 in DNA: TGTGCCAGCAGTTACTCTAGAGAGGGTCGGGGAGCTTTCTTT. This encodes CASSYSREGRGAFF.

This chain links TRBV13 with TRBJ2-7; 9 bases match TRBD2. Germline assignment: CDR1 PRHDT and CDR2 FYEKMQ (reference sequence). The CDR3 is 16 amino acids. Germline trimming cut 6 bases from V and 4 bases from J; bases unmatched to any gene: 13. CDR3 amino acids: CASRLGVTSGFYEQYF. The CDR3 DNA follows: TGTGCCAGCAGACTGGGCGTGACTAGCGGCTTTTACGAGCAGTACTTC.

The rearrangement joins TRBV7-3 to TRBJ2-1, with TRBD1 matching over 7 bases. CDR3 length: 14 residues. The germline V gene has CDR1 SGHTA and CDR2 FQGTGA. Trimming cost V 5 bases and J 5 bases; bases outside gene matches: 6. This CDR3 reads CASSQGQADNEQFF. CDR3 sequence (DNA): TGTGCCAGCAGCCAAGGACAGGCGGACAATGAGCAGTTCTTC.

With respect to this clone: The sample has other DNA sequences that encode this CDR3 too. This chain joins TRBV2 and TRBJ2-1, with 12 bases fitting TRBD2. Trimming cost V 6 bases and J 2 bases; bases outside gene matches: 2. CDR3 length: 15 amino acids. CDR1 is SNHLY and CDR2 is FYNNEI in the germline V gene. The DNA for the CDR3 is TGTGCCAGCAGACTAGCGGGAGGCCCCTACAATGAGCAGTTCTTC. It is translated as CASRLAGGPYNEQFF.

In nucleotides, the CDR3 is TGTGCCAGCTCCCAGCACCGGAGCTCTGGAAACACCATATATTTT. Amino acid sequence: CASSQHRSSGNTIYF. The V and J genes are TRBV28 and TRBJ1-3; unclear D gene. Germline CDR1 reads MDHEN; CDR2 reads SYDVKM. CDR3 length: 15 residues. V was shortened by 8 bases and J by 0 bases, with 14 bases between the two germline ends.

The chain has TRBV2 and TRBJ1-4; 7 nucleotides agree with TRBD1. The CDR3 totals 15 residues. Germline values: CDR1 SNHLY, CDR2 FYNNEI. J gave up 4 bases and V 6 bases, and 8 bases lay outside the gene matches. CDR3 sequence: CASREMGTVNEKLFF. Here the CDR3 DNA reads TGTGCCAGCAGAGAAATGGGGACAGTTAATGAAAAACTGTTTTTT. Looking up the rest from reference TRBV2 and TRBJ1-4 gives the full variable domain: EPEVTQTPSHQVTQMGQEVILRCVPISNHLYFYWYRQILGQKVEFLVSFYNNEISEKSEIFDDQFSVERPDGSNFTLKIRSTKLEDSAMYFCASREMGTVNEKLFFGSGTQLSVL.

The V gene is TRBV11-2, the J gene TRBJ1-3; the match to TRBD1 covers 9 bases. The CDR3 has 19 residues. V shed 3 bases and J 0 bases; nucleotides not matched to a gene: 12. Germline loops: CDR1 SGHAT, CDR2 FQNNGV. CDR3 in amino acids: CASSFGTGPGRGSGNTIYF. The CDR3 nucleotides read TGTGCCAGCAGCTTTGGGACAGGGCCTGGAAGGGGCTCTGGAAACACCATATATTTT.